A selection of T cell receptor beta chains follows, all from one sample in a study of blood T cells in healthy people across ages. TCRdb reanalysed the 5' RACE reads using MiXCR and keeps one entry per CDR3 protein. The data show around 1,000,000 distinct CDR3 sequences, with approximately 25% seen just once and less than 0.75% held by the top ten. These same records also appear under a second study, on T cells of mothers and their children.

The sample taken for sequencing was blood. These receptors came from a girl aged 2 to 9 in good health. Both conserved end residues are part of each CDR3. The D gene is left open where the match is weak. Size is stated for part of the rows, as once, few or many counts, or as a class when the clone is expanded.

v_call	cdr3_length	j_call	d_call	clone_size	cdr3_nt	cdr3_aa
TRBV20-1	15	TRBJ1-6	-	-	TGCAGTGCTAGGCCCCTTGGCTCTATAGGCTCACCCCTCCACTTT	CSARPLGSIGSPLHF
TRBV9	14	TRBJ1-1	-	-	TGTGCCAGCAGCGTAGATCTCATGAACACTGAAGCTTTCTTT	CASSVDLMNTEAFF
TRBV4-1	13	TRBJ2-7	-	-	TGCGCCAGCAGCCAGGCAGAAAGATACGAGCAGTACTTC	CASSQAERYEQYF
TRBV7-9	13	TRBJ2-1	-	-	TGTGCCAGCAGCCGGGATCCTAGTGTTGAGCAGTTCTTC	CASSRDPSVEQFF
TRBV20-1	14	TRBJ2-1	-	few	TGCAGTGCTTTCTTCCCGGACAGGGAGGGCGAGCAGTTCTTC	CSAFFPDREGEQFF
TRBV9	14	TRBJ1-6	-	few	TGTGCCAGCAGCGTAGGTTTTCTATCTTCACCCCTCCACTTT	CASSVGFLSSPLHF
TRBV11-2	13	TRBJ2-4	-	many	TGTGCCAGCAGCTTAGACAGGGTAAACATTCAGTACTTC	CASSLDRVNIQYF
TRBV5-1	12	TRBJ1-1	-	few	TGCGCCAGCAGCTCGCCGGGAGGGGAAGCTTTCTTT	CASSSPGGEAFF
TRBV7-2	17	TRBJ2-5	TRBD2	-	TGTGCCAGCAGCTTAGTGGTAGCGGGAGGAGCAATAGAGGCCCAGTACTTC	CASSLVVAGGAIEAQYF
TRBV4-3	12	TRBJ2-1	-	-	TGCGCCAGCAGCCAAGTCGGCAAGGAGCAGTTCTTC	CASSQVGKEQFF
TRBV15	15	TRBJ1-5	-	-	TGTGCCACCAGCAGAGATTCGGTGGGGTATCAGCCCCAGCATTTT	CATSRDSVGYQPQHF
TRBV7-3	14	TRBJ2-6	-	-	TGTGCCAGCAGCGTCGCGCTGGGGGCCAACGTCCTGACTTTC	CASSVALGANVLTF
TRBV7-9	11	TRBJ2-1	-	-	TGTGCCTCCTTGAGGGACAATGAGCAGTTCTTC	CASLRDNEQFF
TRBV19	14	TRBJ2-5	-	few	TGTGCCAGTAGTTTCAGACAGAGCCAAGAGACCCAGTACTTC	CASSFRQSQETQYF
TRBV7-6	13	TRBJ2-1	-	few	TGTGCCAGCAGCCCGCTGGGGATCAGTGAGCAGTTCTTC	CASSPLGISEQFF
TRBV24-1	15	TRBJ2-4	-	-	TGTGCCACCAGTGATCCCCTTGGGGGAGGAGACATTCAGTACTTC	CATSDPLGGGDIQYF
TRBV5-4	15	TRBJ2-1	TRBD2	few	TGTGCCAGCAGCTTAAGACTAGCGGGGAGGGATGAGCAGTTCTTC	CASSLRLAGRDEQFF
TRBV4-2	16	TRBJ2-7	-	few	TGTGCCAGCAGCCAAGGACCAGACACGAGCTCCTACGAGCAGTACTTC	CASSQGPDTSSYEQYF
TRBV9	14	TRBJ2-2	-	few	TGTGCCAGCAGCGCCAGGGTACGGGGCGGGGAGCTGTTTTTT	CASSARVRGGELFF
TRBV29-1	13	TRBJ1-4	TRBD1	-	TGCAGCGCACGACAGGGTGGGAATGAAAAACTGTTTTTT	CSARQGGNEKLFF
TRBV20-1	14	TRBJ2-7	-	few	TGCAGTGCTAAAAATACTCGTGCCTCCTACGAGCAGTACTTC	CSAKNTRASYEQYF
TRBV10-1	13	TRBJ2-7	-	-	TGCGCCAGTGCCGGGACCGAATCCTACGAGCAGTACTTC	CASAGTESYEQYF